The 2 T cell receptor beta chains given below trace back to one sample, sequenced in a study of T-cell reconstitution after alpha-beta-depleted transplantation in children. It was with unique molecular identifiers that the TCRbeta library was prepared. TCRdb passed the PCR reads through MiXCR, listing each CDR3 protein once. In the table there are about 870,000 distinct CDR3 sequences, approximately 15% of which are singletons. Source: PBMCs, mostly from graft donor cells, taken 360 days after TCRalphabeta/CD19-depleted stem cell transplant. The source is a male patient younger than 18 who had a stem cell transplant for acute lymphoblastic leukemia, so the T cells may come from the graft donor.

This clonotype was detected ten times or more. The chain is built from TRBV7-8 and TRBJ2-2; D is unclear. The CDR3 is 10 residues long. Germline V CDR1 and CDR2: SGHVS, FQNEAQ. V was clipped by 5 bases and J by 7 bases, with 2 bases between them. The CDR3 nucleotides are TGTGCCAGCAGCGACGGGGAGCTGTTTTTT. It translates to CASSDGELFF.

The V and J genes are TRBV27 and TRBJ1-2; D gene uncertain. The CDR3 has 13 amino acids. V was shortened by 2 bases and J by 8 bases, with 12 bases between the two germline ends. Germline-derived CDR1 and CDR2 are MNHEY and SMNVEV (reference sequence). The DNA of the CDR3 is TGTGCCAGCAGTTTAACTCCCTCCCAAGGCTACACCTTC. This sequence encodes CASSLTPSQGYTF.